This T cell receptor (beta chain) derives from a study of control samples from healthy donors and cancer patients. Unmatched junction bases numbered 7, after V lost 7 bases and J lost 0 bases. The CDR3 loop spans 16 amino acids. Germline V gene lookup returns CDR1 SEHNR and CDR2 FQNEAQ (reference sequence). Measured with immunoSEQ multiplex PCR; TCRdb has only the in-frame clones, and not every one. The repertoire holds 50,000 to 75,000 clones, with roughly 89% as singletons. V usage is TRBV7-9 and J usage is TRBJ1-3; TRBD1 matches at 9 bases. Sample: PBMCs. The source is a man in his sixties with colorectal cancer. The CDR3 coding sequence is TGTGCCAGCACCCAACAGGGGGCCCTCTCTGGAAACACCATATATTTT. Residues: CASTQQGALSGNTIYF.